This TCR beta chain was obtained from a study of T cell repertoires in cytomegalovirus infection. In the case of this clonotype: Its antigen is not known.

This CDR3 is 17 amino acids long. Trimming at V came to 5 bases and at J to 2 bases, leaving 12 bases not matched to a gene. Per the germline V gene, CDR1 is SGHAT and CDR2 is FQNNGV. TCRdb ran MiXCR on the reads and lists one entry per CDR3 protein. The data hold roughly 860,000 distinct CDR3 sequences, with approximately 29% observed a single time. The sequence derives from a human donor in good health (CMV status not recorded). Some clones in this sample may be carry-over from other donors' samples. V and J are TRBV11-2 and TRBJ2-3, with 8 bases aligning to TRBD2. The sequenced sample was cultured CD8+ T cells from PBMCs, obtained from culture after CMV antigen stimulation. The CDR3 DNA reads TGTGCCAGCAGCGTAGGACTCCCGGGACTAGTCACAGATACGCAGTATTTT. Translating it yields CASSVGLPGLVTDTQYF.